This T cell receptor beta chain appears in the sequencing data of a study of blood T cell repertoires in COVID-19. Study-level background: Sites in the United States, Italy and Spain provided acute and convalescent COVID-19 samples. T cells, B-cell-depleted T cells, or PBMCs provided the cDNA or gDNA that served as material.

The study recruited people aged 18 to 89 years across under 25 US areas. Shortly before study entry, within 2 weeks, exposed participants had met a COVID-19 case. TCRdb keeps only in-frame clones here, not all; method: immunoSEQ multiplex PCR. The sample records a few hundred thousand clones, around 83% being singletons. Trimming removed 3 bases at V and 2 bases at J, with 10 bases between. Germline V CDR1 and CDR2: DFQATT, SNEGSKA (reference sequence). The CDR3 totals 13 residues. The TCR sequence derives from a woman in her 50s who had been exposed to COVID-19. The sample was PBMCs or T cells enriched from blood (not recorded which). J is TRBJ2-5 and V is TRBV20-1; D may be TRBD2 (6 bases). The DNA for the CDR3 is TGCAGTGCTAGTCGGGGACTTCAAGAGACCCAGTACTTC. It codes for CSASRGLQETQYF.